Sequencing of this TCR beta chain was carried out in a study of control samples from healthy donors and cancer patients. Measured with immunoSEQ multiplex PCR; TCRdb has only the in-frame clones, and not every one. The sample carries about 130,000 clones, roughly 87% recorded once. This clone appeared a single time. One end of the junction varies from germline; a read error may be responsible. The sample comprised blood. The sequence came from a young man in good health.

The CDR3 loop is CASSEGSGTPDF. The DNA of the CDR3 is TGCGCCAGCAGTGAAGGTTCGGGGACCCCGGACTTC. This sequence joins TRBV10-2 and TRBJ2-7; either TRBD1 or TRBD2 may supply D (5 bases each). CDR1 is WSHSY and CDR2 is SAAADI in the germline V gene. There are 12 residues in the CDR3.